This T cell receptor beta chain was profiled in a study of T cell responses to AZD1222 COVID-19 vaccine. Looking at the study overall: Pooled samples include second doses given at about 4 or 12 weeks. General study results and limits: Among spike-specific TCRs, nearly half reportedly target unmutated variant regions. Only a handful of AZD1222 recipients were seropositive at baseline. Among vaccine-associated CD4 TCRs, coverage spanned spike, with dominance at 160-218 and 743-854.

Details on this clone: Its antigen is undetermined.

The table came from immunoSEQ multiplex PCR; TCRdb's copy has only in-frame clones and leaves some out. The table has about 120,000 clones, about 90% seen once. This CDR3 has 15 amino acids. The V and J ends lost 5 bases and 0 bases respectively, with 13 bases between them. Per the germline V gene, CDR1 is SGHTA and CDR2 is FQGNSA. This receptor was taken from an adult in good health. Sequenced here: peripheral blood, sampled on day 0 of AZD1222 vaccination. This rearrangement joins TRBV7-2 to TRBJ1-2, with no clear D. The CDR3 reads CASSLTLETNYGYTF. Here the CDR3 DNA reads TGTGCCAGCAGCCTAACGCTAGAGACTAACTATGGCTACACCTTC.